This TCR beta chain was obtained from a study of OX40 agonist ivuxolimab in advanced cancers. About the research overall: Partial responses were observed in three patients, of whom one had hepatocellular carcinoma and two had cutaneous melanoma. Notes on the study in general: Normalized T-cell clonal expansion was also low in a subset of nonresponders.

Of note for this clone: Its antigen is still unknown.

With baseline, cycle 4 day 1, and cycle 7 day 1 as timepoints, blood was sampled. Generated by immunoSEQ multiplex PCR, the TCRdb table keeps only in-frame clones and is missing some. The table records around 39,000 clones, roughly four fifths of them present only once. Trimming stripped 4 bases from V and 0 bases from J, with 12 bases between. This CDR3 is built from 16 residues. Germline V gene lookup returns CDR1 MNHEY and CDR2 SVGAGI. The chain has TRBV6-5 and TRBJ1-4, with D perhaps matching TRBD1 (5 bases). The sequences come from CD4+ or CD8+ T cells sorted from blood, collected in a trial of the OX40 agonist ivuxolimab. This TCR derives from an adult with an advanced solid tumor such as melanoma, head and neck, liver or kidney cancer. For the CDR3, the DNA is TGTGCCAGCAGTTCCGGTCAGGGTGCAACTAATGAAAAACTGTTTTTT. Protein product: CASSSGQGATNEKLFF.